This TCR beta chain was recovered during a study of control samples from healthy donors and cancer patients. Produced via immunoSEQ multiplex PCR; TCRdb's table is partial and in-frame only. The repertoire holds about 170,000 clones, with 91% as singletons. Material: blood. The sequence was obtained from a woman in her thirties or forties in good health.

CDR3 residues: CASSSTQETQYF. Written as DNA, the CDR3 is TGCGCCAGCAGCTCGACCCAAGAGACCCAGTACTTC. The rearrangement links TRBV5-1 to TRBJ2-5; D unresolved. V was cut by 3 bases and J by 1 base, with 4 bases left in between. The CDR3 extends over 12 amino acids. CDR1 SGHRS and CDR2 YFSETQ come from the germline V gene.